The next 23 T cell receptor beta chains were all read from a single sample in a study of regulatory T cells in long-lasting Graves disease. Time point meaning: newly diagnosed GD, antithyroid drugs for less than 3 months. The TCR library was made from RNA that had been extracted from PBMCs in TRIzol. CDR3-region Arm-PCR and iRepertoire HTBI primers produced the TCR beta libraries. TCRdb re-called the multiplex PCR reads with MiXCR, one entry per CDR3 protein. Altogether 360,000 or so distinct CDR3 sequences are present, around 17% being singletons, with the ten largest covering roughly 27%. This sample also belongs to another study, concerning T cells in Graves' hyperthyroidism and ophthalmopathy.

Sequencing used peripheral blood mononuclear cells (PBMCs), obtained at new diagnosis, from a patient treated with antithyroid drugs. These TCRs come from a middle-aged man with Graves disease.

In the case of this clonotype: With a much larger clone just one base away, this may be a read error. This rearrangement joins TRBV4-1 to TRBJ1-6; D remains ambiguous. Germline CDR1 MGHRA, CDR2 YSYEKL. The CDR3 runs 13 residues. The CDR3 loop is CTSSQVGDSPLHF. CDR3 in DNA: TGCACCAGCAGCCAAGTCGGCGACTCACCCCTCCACTTT.

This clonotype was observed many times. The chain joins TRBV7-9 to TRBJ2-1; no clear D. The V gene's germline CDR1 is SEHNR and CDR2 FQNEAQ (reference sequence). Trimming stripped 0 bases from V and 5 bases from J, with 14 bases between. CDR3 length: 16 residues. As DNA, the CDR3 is TGTGCCAGCAGCTTAGCGCTTGGCCCCGAAAACAATGAGCAGTTCTTC. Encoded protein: CASSLALGPENNEQFF.

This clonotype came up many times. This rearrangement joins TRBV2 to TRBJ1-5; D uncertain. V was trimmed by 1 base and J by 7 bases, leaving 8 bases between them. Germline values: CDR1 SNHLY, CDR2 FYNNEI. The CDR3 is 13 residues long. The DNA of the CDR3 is TGTGCCAGCAGTGAAGGGCCTTTACAGCCCCAGCATTTT. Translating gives CASSEGPLQPQHF.

The CDR3 DNA reads as TGTGCCAGCAGCTTAGGACAGGGGGCCCACACTGAAGCTTTCTTT. It yields the protein CASSLGQGAHTEAFF. This chain uses TRBV11-2 with TRBJ1-1; the match to TRBD1 covers 10 bases. The CDR3 has 15 residues. The ends lost 1 base at V and 3 bases at J; junction bases unmatched: 2. The germline V gene has CDR1 SGHAT and CDR2 FQNNGV.

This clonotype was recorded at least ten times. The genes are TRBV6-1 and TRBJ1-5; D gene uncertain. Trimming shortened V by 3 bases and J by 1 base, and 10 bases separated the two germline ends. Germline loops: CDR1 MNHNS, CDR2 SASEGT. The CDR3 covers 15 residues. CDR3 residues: CASSDFGRSNQPQHF. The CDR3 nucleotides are TGTGCCAGCAGTGATTTCGGACGGAGCAATCAGCCCCAGCATTTT.

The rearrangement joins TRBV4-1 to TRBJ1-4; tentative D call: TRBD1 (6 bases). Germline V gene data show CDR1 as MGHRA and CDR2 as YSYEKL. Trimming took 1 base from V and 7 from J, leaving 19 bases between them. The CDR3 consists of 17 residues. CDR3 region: CASSQVGGRGNFEKLFF. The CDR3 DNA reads TGCGCCAGCAGCCAAGTCGGTGGGAGGGGGAATTTTGAAAAACTGTTTTTT.

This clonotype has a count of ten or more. The CDR3 spells CASSLPGRGKAEAFF. For the CDR3, the DNA is TGTGCCAGCAGTTTACCGGGCAGGGGGAAGGCTGAAGCTTTCTTT. V gene TRBV28 combines with J gene TRBJ1-1, with 7 bases identical to TRBD1. In germline, CDR1 is MDHEN, CDR2 SYDVKM. The V segment lost 2 bases and the J segment 6 bases; nucleotides outside the gene matches: 9. The CDR3 sequence is 15 residues long. The whole variable domain, remainder taken from reference TRBV28 and TRBJ1-1, is DVKVTQSSRYLVKRTGEKVFLECVQDMDHENMFWYRQDPGLGLRLIYFSYDVKMKEKGDIPEGYSVSREKKERFSLILESASTNQTSMYLCASSLPGRGKAEAFFGQGTRLTVV.

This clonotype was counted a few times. CDR3 nucleotide sequence: TGTGCCAGCAGCCCGGCAGCGAAGAACACTGAAGCTTTCTTT. It encodes CASSPAAKNTEAFF. The V gene is TRBV7-9, the J gene TRBJ1-1, with unresolved D. Germline lookup yields CDR1 SEHNR and CDR2 FQNEAQ (reference sequence). The CDR3 runs to 14 residues. Between the trimmed V and J ends, which lost 5 bases and 1 base, there was a span of 11 bases. Using reference TRBV7-9 and TRBJ1-1 for the parts outside the CDR3, the full variable domain is DTGVSQNPRHKITKRGQNVTFRCDPISEHNRLYWYRQTLGQGPEFLTYFQNEAQLEKSRLLSDRFSAERPKGSFSTLEIQRTEQGDSAMYLCASSPAAKNTEAFFGQGTRLTVV.

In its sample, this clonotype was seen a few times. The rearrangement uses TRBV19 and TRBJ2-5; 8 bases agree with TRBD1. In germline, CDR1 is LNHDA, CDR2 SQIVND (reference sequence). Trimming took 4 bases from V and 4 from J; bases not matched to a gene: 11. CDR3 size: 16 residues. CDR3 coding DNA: TGTGCCAGTAGTAACGGCAGGGGGCTTAACAGAGAGACCCAGTACTTC. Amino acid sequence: CASSNGRGLNRETQYF.

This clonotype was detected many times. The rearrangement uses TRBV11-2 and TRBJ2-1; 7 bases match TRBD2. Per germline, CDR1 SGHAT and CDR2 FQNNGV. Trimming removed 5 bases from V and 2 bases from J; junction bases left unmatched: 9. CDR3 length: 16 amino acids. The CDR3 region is CASSAPSGDTYNEQFF. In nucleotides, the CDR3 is TGTGCCAGCAGCGCCCCAAGCGGGGATACCTACAATGAGCAGTTCTTC.

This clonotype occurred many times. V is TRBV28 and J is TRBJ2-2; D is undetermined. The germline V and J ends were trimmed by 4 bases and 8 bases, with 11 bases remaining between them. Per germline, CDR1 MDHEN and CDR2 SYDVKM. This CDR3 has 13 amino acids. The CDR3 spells CASSSSGGGELFF. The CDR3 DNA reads TGTGCCAGCAGTTCCTCGGGTGGTGGGGAGCTGTTTTTT.

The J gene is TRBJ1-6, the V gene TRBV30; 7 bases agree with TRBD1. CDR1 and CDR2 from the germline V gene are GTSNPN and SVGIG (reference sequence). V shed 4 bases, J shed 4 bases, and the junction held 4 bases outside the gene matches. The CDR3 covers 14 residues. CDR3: CAWIPGQYNSPLHF. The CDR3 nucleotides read TGTGCCTGGATCCCGGGACAGTATAATTCACCCCTCCACTTT.

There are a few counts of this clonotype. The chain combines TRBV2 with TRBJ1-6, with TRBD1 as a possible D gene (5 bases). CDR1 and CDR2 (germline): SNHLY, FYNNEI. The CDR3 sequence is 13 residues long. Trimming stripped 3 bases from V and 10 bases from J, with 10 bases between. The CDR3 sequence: CASSDGHSSPLHF. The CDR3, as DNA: TGTGCCAGCAGTGACGGACACTCCTCACCCCTCCACTTT. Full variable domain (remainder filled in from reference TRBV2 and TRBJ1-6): EPEVTQTPSHQVTQMGQEVILRCVPISNHLYFYWYRQILGQKVEFLVSFYNNEISEKSEIFDDQFSVERPDGSNFTLKIRSTKLEDSAMYFCASSDGHSSPLHFGNGTRLTVT.

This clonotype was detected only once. CDR3 sequence (DNA): TGCGCCAGCAGCCAAGGTTGGGGAGGCACAGATACGCAGTATTTT. The encoded protein is CASSQGWGGTDTQYF. This chain links TRBV4-3 with TRBJ2-3, with TRBD2 as a possible D gene (5 bases). This CDR3 comprises 15 residues. Looked up from germline, CDR1 is LGHNA and CDR2 is YSLEER. Trimming took 1 base from V and 1 from J, leaving 9 bases between them.

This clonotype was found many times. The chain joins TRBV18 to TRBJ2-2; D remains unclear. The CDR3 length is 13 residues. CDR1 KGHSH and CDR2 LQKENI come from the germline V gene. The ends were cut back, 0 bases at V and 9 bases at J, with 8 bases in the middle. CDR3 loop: CASSPPAPRELFF. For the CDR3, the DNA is TGTGCCAGCTCACCACCGGCCCCCCGGGAGCTGTTTTTT. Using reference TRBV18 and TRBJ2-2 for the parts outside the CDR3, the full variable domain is NAGVMQNPRHLVRRRGQEARLRCSPMKGHSHVYWYRQLPEEGLKFMVYLQKENIIDESGMPKERFSAEFPKEGPSILRIQQVVRGDSAAYFCASSPPAPRELFFGEGSRLTVL.

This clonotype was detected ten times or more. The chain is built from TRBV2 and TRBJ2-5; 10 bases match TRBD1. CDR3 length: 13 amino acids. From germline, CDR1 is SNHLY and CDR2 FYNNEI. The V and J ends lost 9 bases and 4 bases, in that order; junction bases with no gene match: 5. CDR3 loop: CARGTGERETQYF. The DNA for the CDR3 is TGTGCCAGGGGGACAGGGGAGAGAGAGACCCAGTACTTC.

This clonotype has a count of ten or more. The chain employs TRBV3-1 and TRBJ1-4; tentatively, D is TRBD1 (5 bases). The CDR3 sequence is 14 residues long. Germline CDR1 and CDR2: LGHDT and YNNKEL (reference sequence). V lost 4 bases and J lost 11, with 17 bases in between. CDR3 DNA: TGTGCCAGCAGCCTATCAGGGAGCGCTCAGAAACTGTTTTTT. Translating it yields CASSLSGSAQKLFF.

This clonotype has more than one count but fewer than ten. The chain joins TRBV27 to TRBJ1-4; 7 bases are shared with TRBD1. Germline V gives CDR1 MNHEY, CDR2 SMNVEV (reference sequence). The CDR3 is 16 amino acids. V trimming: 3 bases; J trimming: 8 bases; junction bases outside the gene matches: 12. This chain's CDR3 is CASSLRSVGGGEKLFF. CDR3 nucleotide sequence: TGTGCCAGCAGTTTGCGGAGTGTTGGAGGGGGCGAAAAACTGTTTTTT.

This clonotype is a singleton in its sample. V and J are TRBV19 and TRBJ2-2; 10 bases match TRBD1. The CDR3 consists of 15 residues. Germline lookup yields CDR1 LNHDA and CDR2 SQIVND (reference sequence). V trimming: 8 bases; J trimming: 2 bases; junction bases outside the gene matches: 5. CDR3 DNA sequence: TGTGCCAGTGTAAGGACAGGGGGTAACACCGGGGAGCTGTTTTTT. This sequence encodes CASVRTGGNTGELFF.

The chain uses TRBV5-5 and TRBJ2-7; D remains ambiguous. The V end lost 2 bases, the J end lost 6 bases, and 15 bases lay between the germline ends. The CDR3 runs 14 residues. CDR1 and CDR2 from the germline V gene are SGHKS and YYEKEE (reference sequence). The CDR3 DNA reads TGTGCCAGCAGCTTTCTGTCCGGGTTTCGCGAGCAGTACTTC. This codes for CASSFLSGFREQYF.

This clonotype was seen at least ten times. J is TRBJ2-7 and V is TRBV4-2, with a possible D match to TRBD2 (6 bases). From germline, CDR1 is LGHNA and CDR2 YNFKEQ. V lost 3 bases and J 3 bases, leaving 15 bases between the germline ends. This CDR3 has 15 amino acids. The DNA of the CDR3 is TGTGCCAGCAGCCAGCTAGCTTCGGACTACTACGAGCAGTACTTC. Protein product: CASSQLASDYYEQYF.

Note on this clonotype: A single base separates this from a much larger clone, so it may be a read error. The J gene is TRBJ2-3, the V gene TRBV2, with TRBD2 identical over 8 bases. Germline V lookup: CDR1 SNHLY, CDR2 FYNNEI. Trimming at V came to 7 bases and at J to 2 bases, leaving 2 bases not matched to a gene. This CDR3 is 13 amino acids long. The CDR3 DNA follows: TGTGCCAGCAAGCGGGGGAACACAGATACGCAGTATTTT. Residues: CASKRGNTDTQYF.

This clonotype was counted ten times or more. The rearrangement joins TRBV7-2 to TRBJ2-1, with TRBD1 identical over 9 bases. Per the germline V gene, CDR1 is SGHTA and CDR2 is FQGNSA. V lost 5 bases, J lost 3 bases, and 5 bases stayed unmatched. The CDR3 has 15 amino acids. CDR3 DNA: TGTGCCAGCAGCCTGATGACAGGGGGCTACAATGAGCAGTTCTTC. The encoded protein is CASSLMTGGYNEQFF.